The next 14 T cell receptor beta chains were all read from a single sample in a study of blood T cell repertoires in COVID-19. Clones were read by immunoSEQ multiplex PCR, and TCRdb kept only the in-frame ones, dropping some. The data contain 200,000 to 300,000 clones, around 80% of them singletons. Material: peripheral blood. The receptors come from a man in his sixties with acute or convalescent COVID-19.

The V gene is TRBV6-6, the J gene TRBJ2-2; maybe TRBD2 (6 bases). The CDR3 runs to 15 residues. From germline, CDR1 is MNHNY and CDR2 SVGAGI (reference sequence). Trimming pared 6 bases from V and 2 bases from J, leaving 13 bases between. The CDR3 protein is CASSAPGLNTGELFF. CDR3 in DNA: TGTGCCAGCAGCGCGCCGGGACTTAACACCGGGGAGCTGTTTTTT.

The chain employs TRBV5-4 and TRBJ1-2; D call uncertain. V was shortened by 2 bases and J by 6 bases, with 8 bases between the two germline ends. The germline CDR1 and CDR2 sequences are SGHNT and YYREEE (reference sequence). The CDR3 extends over 12 amino acids. The CDR3 loop is CASSFSGDGYTF. CDR3 bases: TGTGCCAGCAGCTTTTCTGGAGATGGCTACACCTTC.

The gene calls are TRBV3-1 (or the pseudogene TRBV3-2) and TRBJ2-1; 9 bases agree with TRBD1. Per the germline V gene, CDR1 is LGHDT and CDR2 is YNNKEL (reference sequence). J was trimmed by 6 bases and V by 6 bases; bases with no gene match: 15. This CDR3 has 17 amino acids. The CDR3, as DNA: TGTGCCAGCAGACCCGGGACAGGGATGGAGGGGTCCAATGAGCAGTTCTTC. This translates into CASRPGTGMEGSNEQFF.

J is TRBJ2-7 and V is TRBV6-6; D remains unclear. Germline V gene data show CDR1 as MNHNY and CDR2 as SVGAGI (reference sequence). V was pared by 2 bases and J by 2 bases, with 13 bases between. This CDR3 comprises 15 residues. The CDR3: CASSYDWAGPYEQYF. The DNA of the CDR3 is TGTGCCAGCAGTTACGATTGGGCAGGCCCCTACGAGCAGTACTTC.

This chain joins TRBV3-1 (or the pseudogene TRBV3-2) and TRBJ2-5, with 12 bases lining up with TRBD2. V was clipped by 4 bases and J by 5 bases; unmatched bases: 2. CDR1 is LGHDT, CDR2 YNNKEL, per germline (reference sequence). This CDR3 has 14 residues. As DNA, the CDR3 is TGTGCCAGCAGCCGCGGACTAGCGGGGGAGACCCAGTACTTC. Amino acids: CASSRGLAGETQYF.

This clone was detected only once. The V call is TRBV7-9, the J call TRBJ1-1; 10 bases map to TRBD1. The V gene end was trimmed by 6 bases and the J gene end by 5 bases; junction bases not matched to a gene: 6. The length of the CDR3 is 14 residues. The germline gives CDR1 SEHNR, CDR2 FQNEAQ (reference sequence). CDR3 nucleotide sequence: TGTGCCAGCAGTGACAGGGGGCGCCGAACTGAAGCTTTCTTT. It is translated as CASSDRGRRTEAFF.

The chain uses TRBV6-1 and TRBJ1-5; 10 bases match TRBD1. The germline V gene encodes CDR1 MNHNS and CDR2 SASEGT. Trimming at V came to 2 bases and at J to 0 bases, leaving 7 bases not matched to a gene. The length of the CDR3 is 18 residues. The DNA of the CDR3 is TGTGCCAGCAGTGAATGGGACAGGGGCGGATATAGCAATCAGCCCCAGCATTTT. Amino acid sequence: CASSEWDRGGYSNQPQHF.

The chain employs TRBV7-8 and TRBJ2-5, with unresolved D. Trimming removed 7 bases from V and 10 bases from J, with 22 bases in between. Germline V gives CDR1 SGHVS, CDR2 FQNEAQ. The CDR3 covers 14 residues. The CDR3 protein is CASTDRPTPPGQYF. The CDR3 nucleotides are TGTGCCAGCACCGATCGGCCCACACCCCCAGGCCAGTACTTC.

The chain recombines TRBV14 with TRBJ1-1; 7 nucleotides agree with TRBD1. This CDR3 is built from 12 residues. V lost 4 bases, J lost 10 bases, and 6 bases stayed unmatched. Germline values: CDR1 SGHDN, CDR2 FVKESK. The CDR3 sequence is CASSRTTGPAFF. In DNA form, the CDR3 reads TGTGCCAGCAGCCGTACGACAGGGCCAGCTTTCTTT.

The J gene is TRBJ2-5, the V gene TRBV29-1, with 8 bases aligning to TRBD2. V was pared by 6 bases and J by 5 bases, with 2 bases of the junction left unmatched. The CDR3 runs 11 residues. Per germline, CDR1 SQVTM and CDR2 ANQGSEA. CDR3 in DNA: TGCAGCGTACTAGCGGTGGAGACCCAGTACTTC. The encoded protein is CSVLAVETQYF.

J is TRBJ1-2 and V is TRBV9; TRBD1 is a possible D gene (6 bases). Trimming pared 0 bases from V and 4 bases from J, leaving 13 bases between. CDR3 length: 15 residues. The V gene's germline CDR1 is SGDLS and CDR2 YYNGEE. CDR3 nucleotides: TGTGCCAGCAGCGTAGAACAGGGCGAGAGCTATGGCTACACCTTC. Translated: CASSVEQGESYGYTF.

The rearrangement links TRBV27 to TRBJ2-7, with D perhaps TRBD2 (5 bases). The V end lost 6 bases, the J end lost 1 base, and 19 bases lay between the germline ends. CDR3 length: 16 residues. The germline V gene has CDR1 MNHEY and CDR2 SMNVEV (reference sequence). CDR3 nucleotide sequence: TGTGCCAGCAGCCCGACGGGGAGTAACCCTTCCTACGAGCAGTACTTC. Residues: CASSPTGSNPSYEQYF.

The genes are TRBV9 and TRBJ2-5; 11 bases map to TRBD2. The CDR3 consists of 15 residues. In germline, CDR1 is SGDLS, CDR2 YYNGEE. V shed 0 bases, J shed 5 bases, and the junction held 3 bases outside the gene matches. The CDR3 bases are TGTGCCAGCAGCGTAGTAGCGGGGGGGCTGGAGACCCAGTACTTC. Protein: CASSVVAGGLETQYF.

The J gene is TRBJ1-2, the V gene TRBV7-9; TRBD1 is a possible D gene (6 bases). This CDR3 region has 12 residues. V lost 8 bases and J 0 bases, leaving 7 bases between the germline ends. Germline V gives CDR1 SEHNR, CDR2 FQNEAQ (reference sequence). The DNA of the CDR3 is TGTGCCAGCGGGGACACTAACTATGGCTACACCTTC. This codes for CASGDTNYGYTF.